This T cell receptor beta chain was found in a study of OX40 agonist ivuxolimab in advanced cancers. Study context: With ivuxolimab, an agonistic anti-OX40 (CD134) antibody, patients were treated.

Study findings and constraints: In the expanded peripheral T cells, antigen specificity was never determined. There was clonal expansion of CD4+ and CD8+ blood T cells by week 6 at 0.1 to 3.0 mg/kg.

The table came from immunoSEQ multiplex PCR; TCRdb's copy has only in-frame clones and leaves some out. This table holds tens of thousands of clones, 85% to 95% found once. About this clone itself: What it binds is unknown. Other DNA sequences from this sample encode an identical CDR3 as well.

J lost 6 bases, V lost 3 bases, and 1 base had no gene match. This CDR3 is built from 14 residues. Germline V gene data show CDR1 as LNHDA and CDR2 as SQIVND (reference sequence). Sampling times: baseline, cycle 4 day 1, cycle 7 day 1. This TCR was sampled from an adult with an advanced solid tumor such as melanoma, head and neck, liver or kidney cancer. The chain couples TRBV19 to TRBJ1-5; TRBD1 aligns across 11 bases. Sequenced material: CD4+ or CD8+ T cells sorted from blood, taken in a trial of the OX40 agonist ivuxolimab. This CDR3 is CASSIGQGAQPQHF. CDR3 in DNA: TGTGCCAGTAGTATCGGACAGGGGGCTCAGCCCCAGCATTTT.